Described below is a single TCR beta chain sequence and its context. Its antigen is not known. Libraries were prepared by immunoSEQ multiplex PCR; TCRdb keeps only in-frame clonotypes and omits some of them. The data contain about 100,000 clones, 70% to 90% of them seen just once; the ten biggest clones take up roughly 10%. This specimen belongs to a study of T cell responses to AZD1222 COVID-19 vaccine. Study-wide results and limits: Only 5 or 6 individuals given AZD1222 were seropositive at baseline. Donors skewed white British and female; clonal diversity was possibly underestimated. CD4 TCRs linked to vaccination spanned spike, dominating at 160-218 and 743-854.

This CDR3 contains 15 residues. The J segment lost 3 bases and the V segment lost 3 bases, leaving 4 bases of the junction unmatched. Germline V gives CDR1 LGHNA, CDR2 YSLEER. The receptor was derived from an adult who received the AZD1222 COVID-19 vaccine. V usage is TRBV4-3 and J usage is TRBJ1-1; 10 bases align to TRBD1. The specimen comprised peripheral blood, sampled 28 days after the second AZD1222 dose. CDR3 nucleotides: TGCGCCAGCAGCCACCAGGACAGGGGGTACACTGAAGCTTTCTTT. Translation gives CASSHQDRGYTEAFF.